The 14 T cell receptor beta chains below were found in one sample sequenced in a study of T cell repertoires in cytomegalovirus infection. No antigen has been identified for these receptors. TCRdb ran MiXCR on the reads and lists one entry per CDR3 protein. The table has roughly 90,000 distinct CDR3 sequences, 29% seen once. The input for sequencing was CD8+ T cells from cultured PBMCs, taken from culture after CMV antigen stimulation. These receptors originate from a human donor in good health (CMV status not recorded). Some clones in this sample may be carry-over from other donors' samples.

Many counts were recorded for this clonotype. The rearrangement uses TRBV5-1 and TRBJ1-1; D is uncertain. V was trimmed by 0 bases and J by 4 bases, leaving 16 bases between them. Germline assignment: CDR1 SGHRS and CDR2 YFSETQ. CDR3 length: 16 residues. The CDR3 reads CASSLAFRGGGTEAFF. DNA for the CDR3: TGCGCCAGCAGCTTGGCCTTCCGGGGTGGTGGCACTGAAGCTTTCTTT. Full variable domain (missing parts from reference TRBV5-1 and TRBJ1-1): KAGVTQTPRYLIKTRGQQVTLSCSPISGHRSVSWYQQTPGQGLQFLFEYFSETQRNKGNFPGRFSGRQFSNSRSEMNVSTLELGDSALYLCASSLAFRGGGTEAFFGQGTRLTVV.

The chain is built from TRBV6-1 and TRBJ1-1; the D is unclear. Trimming pared 2 bases from V and 1 base from J, leaving 5 bases between. This CDR3 has 13 amino acids. Germline assignment: CDR1 MNHNS and CDR2 SASEGT. The CDR3: CASSEHPNTEAFF. The CDR3 coding sequence is TGTGCCAGCAGTGAACACCCGAACACTGAAGCTTTCTTT.

This clonotype was picked up one time. The junction departs from germline at one end; a sequencing error may be responsible. This chain joins TRBV7-2 and TRBJ2-1; 9 bases fit TRBD2. This CDR3 is 17 amino acids long. CDR1 and CDR2 (germline): SGHTA, FQGNSA. CDR3 residues: CASTLTPGLAVNNEQLF. CDR3 in DNA: TGTGCCAGCACCCTCACCCCGGGACTAGCCGTTAACAATGAGCAGCTCTTC.

This clonotype was counted only a few times. The chain links TRBV7-8 to TRBJ1-2; D not certain. This CDR3 is built from 15 residues. Germline V gene sequence: CDR1 SGHVS, CDR2 FQNEAQ. Trimming left V 4 bases short and J 4 bases short, with 16 bases between. The CDR3 here is CASSYGSLSPYGYTF. Written as DNA, the CDR3 is TGTGCCAGCAGCTACGGGTCGCTCAGCCCCTATGGCTACACCTTC.

On this clonotype itself: One end of the junction varies from germline; a read error may be responsible. The rearrangement links TRBV12-3 or TRBV12-4 to TRBJ2-1; the D gene could be TRBD1 or TRBD2 (5 bases each). The CDR3 is 14 amino acids. The CDR3 nucleotides read TGTGCCAGCAGCTGGGACGAGCGCTACAATGAACAGTTCTTC. Residues: CASSWDERYNEQFF.

This clonotype was counted between two and nine times. J is TRBJ2-4 and V is TRBV2; 8 bases fit TRBD2. J lost 0 bases, V lost 7 bases, and 17 bases had no gene match. This CDR3 has 19 residues. Germline V CDR1 and CDR2: SNHLY, FYNNEI. The CDR3 loop reads CASIPDGLAGTLAKNIQYF. DNA of the CDR3: TGTGCCAGCATCCCGGACGGGCTAGCGGGTACGCTAGCCAAAAACATTCAGTACTTC.

This clonotype was seen a few times. The chain employs TRBV6-6 and TRBJ2-7; 8 nucleotides line up with TRBD2. The CDR3 covers 13 residues. The germline V gene encodes CDR1 MNHNY and CDR2 SVGAGI (reference sequence). The V and J ends lost 10 bases and 0 bases, in that order; junction bases with no gene match: 5. This CDR3 is CATRGGSSYEQYF. Written as DNA, the CDR3 is TGTGCCACACGGGGGGGGAGCTCCTACGAGCAGTACTTC.

This clonotype was observed at least ten times. The V call is TRBV11-1, the J call TRBJ2-1, with D tentatively TRBD2 (6 bases). The CDR3 is 14 amino acids. From germline, CDR1 is SGHAT and CDR2 FQDESV (reference sequence). V was pared by 0 bases and J by 9 bases, with 12 bases between. The CDR3 reads CASSLAGGRSEQFF. The CDR3 DNA follows: TGTGCCAGCAGCTTAGCGGGGGGTCGGAGTGAGCAGTTCTTC.

The chain joins TRBV7-2 to TRBJ1-1; D unclear. Germline V gene data show CDR1 as SGHTA and CDR2 as FQGNSA. Trimming stripped 1 base from V and 6 bases from J, with 9 bases between. The CDR3 length is 13 residues. CDR3 DNA: TGTGCCAGCAGCTTAGTAGTTGGGGCTGAAGCTTTCTTT. This encodes CASSLVVGAEAFF. The variable domain in full, with the rest retrieved from reference TRBV7-2 and TRBJ1-1, is GAGVSQSPSNKVTEKGKDVELRCDPISGHTALYWYRQSLGQGLEFLIYFQGNSAPDKSGLPSDRFSAERTGGSVSTLTIQRTQQEDSAVYLCASSLVVGAEAFFGQGTRLTVV.

The chain recombines TRBV11-2 with TRBJ1-1; TRBD1 matches at 7 bases. The CDR3 consists of 14 residues. Trimming at V came to 5 bases and at J to 1 base, leaving 4 bases not matched to a gene. Germline CDR1 reads SGHAT; CDR2 reads FQNNGV. The CDR3 DNA follows: TGTGCCAGCAGCGTGGGACAGCAGAACACTGAAGCTTTCTTT. As protein: CASSVGQQNTEAFF.

The chain uses TRBV7-6 and TRBJ2-1; the D is unclear. The CDR3 length is 15 residues. CDR1 is SGHVS and CDR2 is FNYEAQ in the germline V gene. V gave up 7 bases and J gave up 5 bases, with 18 bases separating them. The CDR3 coding sequence is TGTGCCAGCACCGAAAGTTCTAGTTTCCACAATGAGCAGTTCTTC. The encoded protein is CASTESSSFHNEQFF.

The chain recombines TRBV7-9 with TRBJ1-1; tentative D call: TRBD1 (5 bases). The CDR3 sequence is 15 residues long. Germline lookup yields CDR1 SEHNR and CDR2 FQNEAQ (reference sequence). Trimming pared 5 bases from V and 0 bases from J, leaving 13 bases between. CDR3 loop: CASSATGSMNTEAFF. DNA of the CDR3: TGTGCCAGCAGCGCTACAGGATCAATGAACACTGAAGCTTTCTTT.

This clonotype was picked up a small number of times. The chain is built from TRBV7-3 and TRBJ2-7; perhaps TRBD1 as D (6 bases). Germline CDR1 and CDR2: SGHTA and FQGTGA. This CDR3 has 15 amino acids. V lost 5 bases and J 5 bases, leaving 19 bases between the germline ends. The CDR3 DNA follows: TGTGCCAGCAGCACCCCACCGCAGGGGTTCAACGAGCAGTACTTC. Translation gives CASSTPPQGFNEQYF. The whole variable domain, filled in from reference TRBV7-3 and TRBJ2-7, reads GAGVSQTPSNKVTEKGKYVELRCDPISGHTALYWYRQSLGQGPEFLIYFQGTGAADDSGLPNDRFFAVRPEGSVSTLKIQRTERGDSAVYLCASSTPPQGFNEQYFGPGTRLTVT.

CDR3 loop: CASSLFVGFVGTDTEAFF. CDR3 DNA: TGTGCCAGCAGCTTATTTGTGGGGTTTGTCGGGACAGACACTGAAGCTTTCTTT. V is TRBV11-2 and J is TRBJ1-1; 7 nucleotides agree with TRBD1. Germline assignment: CDR1 SGHAT and CDR2 FQNNGV. This CDR3 is 18 amino acids long. V lost 2 bases to trimming and J lost 3 bases; unmatched junction nucleotides: 15.